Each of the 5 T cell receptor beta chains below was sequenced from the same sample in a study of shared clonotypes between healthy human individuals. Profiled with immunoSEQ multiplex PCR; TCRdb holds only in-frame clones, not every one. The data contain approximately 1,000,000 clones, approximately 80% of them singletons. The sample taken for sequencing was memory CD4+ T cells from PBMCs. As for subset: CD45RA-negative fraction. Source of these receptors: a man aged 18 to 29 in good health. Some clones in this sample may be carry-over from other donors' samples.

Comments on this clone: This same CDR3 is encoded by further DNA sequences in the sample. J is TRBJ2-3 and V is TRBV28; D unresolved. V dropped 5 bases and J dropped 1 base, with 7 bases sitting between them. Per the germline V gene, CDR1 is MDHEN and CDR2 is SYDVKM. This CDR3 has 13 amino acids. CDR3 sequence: CASSPPGTDTQYF. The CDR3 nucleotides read TGTGCCAGCAGTCCGCCGGGCACAGATACGCAGTATTTT.

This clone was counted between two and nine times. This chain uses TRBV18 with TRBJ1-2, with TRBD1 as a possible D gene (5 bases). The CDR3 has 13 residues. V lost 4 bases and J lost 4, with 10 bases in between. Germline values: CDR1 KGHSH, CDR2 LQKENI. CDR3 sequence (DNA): TGTGCCAGCTCACAGGGGACCGTCTATGGCTACACCTTC. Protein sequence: CASSQGTVYGYTF.

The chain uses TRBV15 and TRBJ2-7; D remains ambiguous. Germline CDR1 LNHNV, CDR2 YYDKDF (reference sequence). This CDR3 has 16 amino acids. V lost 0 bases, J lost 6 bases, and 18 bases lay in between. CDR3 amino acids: CATSRDAASISFEQYF. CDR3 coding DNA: TGTGCCACCAGCAGAGATGCGGCTAGTATTTCGTTCGAGCAGTACTTC. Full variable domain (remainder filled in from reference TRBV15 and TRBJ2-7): DAMVIQNPRYQVTQFGKPVTLSCSQTLNHNVMYWYQQKSSQAPKLLFHYYDKDFNNEADTPDNFQSRRPNTSFCFLDIRSPGLGDTAMYLCATSRDAASISFEQYFGPGTRLTVT.

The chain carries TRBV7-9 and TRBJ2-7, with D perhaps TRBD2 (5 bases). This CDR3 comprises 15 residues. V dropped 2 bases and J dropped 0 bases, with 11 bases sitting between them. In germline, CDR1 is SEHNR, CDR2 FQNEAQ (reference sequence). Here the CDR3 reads CASSLRRINSYEQYF. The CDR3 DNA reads TGTGCCAGCAGCTTAAGGAGGATAAACTCCTACGAGCAGTACTTC.

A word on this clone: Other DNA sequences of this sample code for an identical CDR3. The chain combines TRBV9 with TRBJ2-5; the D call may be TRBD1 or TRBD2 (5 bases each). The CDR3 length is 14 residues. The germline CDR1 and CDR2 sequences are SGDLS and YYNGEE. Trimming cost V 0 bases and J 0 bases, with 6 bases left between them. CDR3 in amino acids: CASSVGGYQETQYF. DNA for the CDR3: TGTGCCAGCAGCGTAGGGGGGTACCAAGAGACCCAGTACTTC.